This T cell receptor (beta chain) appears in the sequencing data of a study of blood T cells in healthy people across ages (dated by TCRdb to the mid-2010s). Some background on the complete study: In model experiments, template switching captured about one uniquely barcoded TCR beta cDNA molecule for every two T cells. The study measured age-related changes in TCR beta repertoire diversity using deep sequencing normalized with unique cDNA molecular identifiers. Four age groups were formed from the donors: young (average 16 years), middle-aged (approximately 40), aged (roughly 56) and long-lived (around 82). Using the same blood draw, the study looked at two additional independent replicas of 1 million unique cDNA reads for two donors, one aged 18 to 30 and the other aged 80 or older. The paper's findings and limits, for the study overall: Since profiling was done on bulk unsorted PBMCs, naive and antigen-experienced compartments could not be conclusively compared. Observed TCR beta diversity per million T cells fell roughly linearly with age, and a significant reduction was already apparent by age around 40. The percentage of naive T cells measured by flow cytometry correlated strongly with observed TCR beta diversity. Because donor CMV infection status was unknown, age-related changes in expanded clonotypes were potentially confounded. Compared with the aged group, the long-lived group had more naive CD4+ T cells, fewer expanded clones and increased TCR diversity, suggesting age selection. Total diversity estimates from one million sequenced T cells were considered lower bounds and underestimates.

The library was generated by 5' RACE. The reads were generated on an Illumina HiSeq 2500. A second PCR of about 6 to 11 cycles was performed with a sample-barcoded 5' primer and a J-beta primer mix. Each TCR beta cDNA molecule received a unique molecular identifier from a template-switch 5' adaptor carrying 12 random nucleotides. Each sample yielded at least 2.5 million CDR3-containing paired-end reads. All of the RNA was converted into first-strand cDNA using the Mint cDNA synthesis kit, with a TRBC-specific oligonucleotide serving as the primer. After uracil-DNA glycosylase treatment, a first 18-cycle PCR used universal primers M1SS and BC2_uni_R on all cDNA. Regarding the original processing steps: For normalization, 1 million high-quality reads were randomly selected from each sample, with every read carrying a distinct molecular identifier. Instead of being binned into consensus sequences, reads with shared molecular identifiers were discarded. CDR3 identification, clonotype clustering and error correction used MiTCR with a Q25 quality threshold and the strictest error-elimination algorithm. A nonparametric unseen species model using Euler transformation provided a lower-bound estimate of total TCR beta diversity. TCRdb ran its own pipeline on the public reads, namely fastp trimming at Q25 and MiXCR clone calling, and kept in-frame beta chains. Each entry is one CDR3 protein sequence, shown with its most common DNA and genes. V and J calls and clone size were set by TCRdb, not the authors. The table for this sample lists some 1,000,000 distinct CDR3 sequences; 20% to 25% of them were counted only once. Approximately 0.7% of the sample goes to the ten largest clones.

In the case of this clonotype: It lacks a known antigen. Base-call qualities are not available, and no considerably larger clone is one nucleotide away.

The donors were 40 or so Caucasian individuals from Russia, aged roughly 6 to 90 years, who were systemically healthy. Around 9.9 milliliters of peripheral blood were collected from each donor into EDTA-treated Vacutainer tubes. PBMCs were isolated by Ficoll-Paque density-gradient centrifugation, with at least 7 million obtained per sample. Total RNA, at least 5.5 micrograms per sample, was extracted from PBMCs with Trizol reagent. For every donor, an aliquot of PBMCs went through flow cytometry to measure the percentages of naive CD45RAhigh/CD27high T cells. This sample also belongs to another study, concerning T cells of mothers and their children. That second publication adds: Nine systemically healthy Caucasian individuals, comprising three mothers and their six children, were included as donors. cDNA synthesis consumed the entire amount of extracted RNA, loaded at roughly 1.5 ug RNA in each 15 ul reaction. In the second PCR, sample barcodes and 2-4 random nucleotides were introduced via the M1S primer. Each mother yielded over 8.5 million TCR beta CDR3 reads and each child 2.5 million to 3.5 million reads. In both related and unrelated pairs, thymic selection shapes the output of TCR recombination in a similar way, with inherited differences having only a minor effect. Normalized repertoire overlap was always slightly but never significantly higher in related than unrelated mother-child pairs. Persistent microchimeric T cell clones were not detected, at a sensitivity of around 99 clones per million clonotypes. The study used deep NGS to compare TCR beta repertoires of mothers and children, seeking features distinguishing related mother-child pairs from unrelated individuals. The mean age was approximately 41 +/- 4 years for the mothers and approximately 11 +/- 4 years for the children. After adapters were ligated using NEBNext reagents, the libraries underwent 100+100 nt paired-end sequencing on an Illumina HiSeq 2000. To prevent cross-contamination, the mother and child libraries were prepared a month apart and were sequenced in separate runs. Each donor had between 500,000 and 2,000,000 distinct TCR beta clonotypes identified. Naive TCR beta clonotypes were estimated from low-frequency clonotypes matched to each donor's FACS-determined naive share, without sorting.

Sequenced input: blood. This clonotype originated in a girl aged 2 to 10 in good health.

Here is the DNA: TGCAGCGTCCAACAGGGACTCGAGCGGTACGAGCAGTACTTC. Its translation is CSVQQGLERYEQYF. The chain is made from TRBV29-1 and TRBJ2-7; the D element might be TRBD1 or TRBD2, as each aligns at 6 bases. V sheds 6 bases and J sheds 4 bases, leaving 19 bases between their ends. Reading from cysteine to phenylalanine, the CDR3 counts 14 amino acids. Of all the DNA, just the CDR3 is kept, 42 bases in frame from base 1. CDR1 and CDR2 (SQVTM, ANQGSEA) derive from the germline V gene.